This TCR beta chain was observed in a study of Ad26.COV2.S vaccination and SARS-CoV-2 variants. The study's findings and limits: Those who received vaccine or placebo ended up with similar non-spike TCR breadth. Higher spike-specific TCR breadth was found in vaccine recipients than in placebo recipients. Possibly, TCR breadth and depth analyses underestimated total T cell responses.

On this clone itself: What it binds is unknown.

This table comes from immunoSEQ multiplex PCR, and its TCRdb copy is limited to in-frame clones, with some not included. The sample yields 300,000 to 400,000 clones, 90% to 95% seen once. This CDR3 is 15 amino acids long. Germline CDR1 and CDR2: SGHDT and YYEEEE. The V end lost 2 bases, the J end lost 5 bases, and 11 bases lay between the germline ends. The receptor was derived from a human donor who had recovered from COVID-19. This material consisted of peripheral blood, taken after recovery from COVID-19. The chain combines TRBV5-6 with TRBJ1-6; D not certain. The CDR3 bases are TGTGCCAGCAGCTTCGAGCCACCCAATAATTCACCCCTCCACTTT. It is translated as CASSFEPPNNSPLHF.